Sequencing of this T cell receptor beta chain was carried out in a study of T cell repertoires in cytomegalovirus infection. Study as a whole: Recently identified HLA-C-restricted and well-studied HLA-B-restricted CMV epitopes were used. The public TCR beta signatures pointed to both CMV infection and matching HLA type.

This clonotype came up once. Its antigen remains unidentified. A single base separates this from a much larger clone, so it may be a read error. TCRdb passed the reads through MiXCR, listing each CDR3 protein once. The profile covers some 940,000 distinct CDR3 sequences, with approximately 31% appearing a single time and around 15% taken by the ten largest. The source material was cultured CD8+ T cells from PBMCs, sampled from culture after CMV antigen stimulation. The sequence was obtained from a human donor in good health (CMV status not recorded). Some clones in this sample may be carry-over from other donors' samples.

The CDR3 nucleotides are TGTGCCAGCAGTGAAATATGGGGGATCAACAATCAGCCCCAGCTTTTT. It yields the protein CASSEIWGINNQPQLF. V and J are TRBV6-1 and TRBJ1-5; D might be TRBD1 (5 bases). The CDR3 consists of 16 residues. Looked up from germline, CDR1 is MNHNS and CDR2 is SASEGT.